The 10 T cell receptor beta chains presented below share a single source sample, sequenced in a study of T cells in Graves' hyperthyroidism and ophthalmopathy. Amplification of TCR beta CDR3 regions used RNA as the template. During a first-round RT-PCR of the TCR CDR3, the HTBI primer set was used. Via MiXCR, TCRdb re-called the multiplex PCR reads, giving one row per CDR3 protein. The sample consists of around 350,000 distinct CDR3 sequences, about 18% of them appearing once. The specimen sequenced was blood. The receptors were gathered from a woman aged 25 to 39 with Graves' hyperthyroidism that later progressed to Graves' ophthalmopathy.

This clonotype was seen at least ten times. CDR3 in DNA: TGTGCCAGCAGTCCCGGGACGGAGATGAACACTGAAGCTTTCTTT. Amino acids: CASSPGTEMNTEAFF. The rearrangement joins TRBV28 to TRBJ1-1; the D gene is possibly TRBD1 (5 bases). There are 15 residues in the CDR3. Trimming took 5 bases from V and 0 from J, leaving 13 bases between them. Germline V gene data show CDR1 as MDHEN and CDR2 as SYDVKM. The full variable domain, with the rest looked up from reference TRBV28 and TRBJ1-1, is DVKVTQSSRYLVKRTGEKVFLECVQDMDHENMFWYRQDPGLGLRLIYFSYDVKMKEKGDIPEGYSVSREKKERFSLILESASTNQTSMYLCASSPGTEMNTEAFFGQGTRLTVV.

About this clonotype itself: Sequence at one end of the junction differs from germline and may be a read error. The chain joins TRBV11-2 to TRBJ2-3; 8 bases map to TRBD2. CDR1 SGHAT and CDR2 FQNNGV come from the germline V gene. This CDR3 has 17 residues. CDR3 residues: CAGSFLFAGGGGDTQYF. In nucleotides, the CDR3 is TGTGCCGGCAGCTTTCTTTTTGCGGGGGGCGGGGGAGATACGCAGTATTTT.

The rearrangement uses TRBV7-6 and TRBJ2-1; D is undetermined. V shed 2 bases and J shed 2 bases, with 10 bases lying between them. The CDR3 has 15 residues. The germline V gene encodes CDR1 SGHVS and CDR2 FNYEAQ. The CDR3 loop is CASSLSQNPYNEQFF. The CDR3 DNA reads TGTGCCAGCAGCTTAAGCCAGAATCCCTACAATGAGCAGTTCTTC.

This clonotype has ten or more counts. The chain uses TRBV2 and TRBJ1-2; D call uncertain. The CDR3 loop spans 13 amino acids. Deletions cut 0 bases from V and 8 bases from J, with 10 bases between. The germline V gene encodes CDR1 SNHLY and CDR2 FYNNEI. The CDR3 bases are TGTGCCAGCAGTGAAGCGCCTATTGGCGGCTACACCTTC. Its translation: CASSEAPIGGYTF.

This clonotype has ten or more counts. The V call is TRBV7-2, the J call TRBJ1-5; 9 nucleotides align to TRBD1. The ends lost 5 bases at V and 5 bases at J; junction bases unmatched: 4. Germline V gene sequence: CDR1 SGHTA, CDR2 FQGNSA. This CDR3 contains 14 residues. CDR3 coding DNA: TGTGCCAGCAGCCCGGACAGGGGACATCAGCCCCAGCATTTT. Amino acid sequence: CASSPDRGHQPQHF.

The rearrangement links TRBV7-8 to TRBJ2-3, with 7 bases identical to TRBD2. Germline-derived CDR1 and CDR2 are SGHVS and FQNEAQ. V lost 3 bases and J lost 0; bases outside the gene matches: 9. This CDR3 region has 17 residues. The DNA of the CDR3 is TGTGCCAGCAGCTTGGTTTGGCTAGCGGATAGCACAGATACGCAGTATTTT. It is translated as CASSLVWLADSTDTQYF.

In its sample, this clonotype was seen a few times. This chain uses TRBV3-1 with TRBJ2-3; D is possibly TRBD2 (5 bases). The V and J ends lost 0 bases and 9 bases respectively, with 16 bases between them. The germline gives CDR1 LGHDT, CDR2 YNNKEL (reference sequence). This CDR3 region has 15 residues. The CDR3 region is CASSQDTRTGGTQYF. In DNA form, the CDR3 reads TGTGCCAGCAGCCAAGATACTAGGACGGGTGGGACGCAGTATTTT.

The chain couples TRBV5-1 to TRBJ1-5, with D hard to call. Germline V lookup: CDR1 SGHRS, CDR2 YFSETQ. V was cut by 1 base and J by 3 bases, with 11 bases left in between. This CDR3 comprises 15 residues. In DNA, the CDR3 is TGCGCCAGCAGCTTGAGCGGGATGGACAATCAGCCCCAGCATTTT. It translates to CASSLSGMDNQPQHF.

This clonotype was seen repeatedly, ten times or more. The chain recombines TRBV5-1 with TRBJ2-7; D gene uncertain. Trimming took off 2 bases at V and 2 bases at J, with 14 bases between the two ends. This CDR3 spans 15 amino acids. The germline V gene has CDR1 SGHRS and CDR2 YFSETQ. The CDR3 nucleotides are TGCGCCAGCAGCTTTGCGACCCCGGGTCCCTACGAGCAGTACTTC. Its protein product is CASSFATPGPYEQYF.

As concerns this clonotype: A much larger clone differs from this one at a single base, so this may be a read error. The rearrangement links TRBV6-2 or TRBV6-3 to TRBJ1-5, with D tentatively TRBD1 (5 bases). The CDR3 has 14 amino acids. The V gene's germline CDR1 is MNHEY and CDR2 SVGEGT. The CDR3 DNA reads TGTGTCAGCAGCCAGGGAAAGAGCAATCAGCCCCAGCATTTT. Translated: CVSSQGKSNQPQHF.